Only a few counts were recorded for the clone carrying this TCR beta chain. Its matching antigen is unknown. TCR beta libraries were made by quantitative 5'-RACE with molecular barcodes. One entry per CDR3 protein results from TCRdb running MiXCR on the 5' RACE reads. The repertoire holds about 220,000 distinct CDR3 sequences, more than 9% seen once, with about a fifth in the top ten. The CDR3 loop spans 13 amino acids. Germline CDR1 is MNHEY and CDR2 is SVGEGT. With 2 bases removed from V and 4 bases from J, the gap between germline ends came to 8 bases. The data are from a study of CD8 T cells in ankylosing spondylitis. Study-wide points: Eight highly homologous variants formed a TCR beta motif that appeared characteristic of ankylosing spondylitis blood. Disease-linked clones reportedly concentrated significantly in matched ankylosing spondylitis synovial fluid.

The sequenced sample was blood, either unsorted or a sorted T cell fraction (not recorded which). This sequence joins TRBV6-2 or TRBV6-3 and TRBJ1-1; D call uncertain. This clonotype was obtained from a male donor with ankylosing spondylitis or in good health (not recorded which). Here the CDR3 reads CASSYSPTTEAFF. CDR3 nucleotide sequence: TGTGCCAGCAGTTACAGCCCGACCACTGAAGCTTTCTTT.